The rows below give T cell receptor beta chains drawn from one sample of a study of CD8+ T cells in alopecia areata. Profiled with immunoSEQ multiplex PCR; TCRdb holds only in-frame clones, not every one. The sample shows 140,000 or so clones, approximately 60% of them seen only once. Specimen: CD8+ T cells sorted from blood. These receptors all stem from a human donor in good health. Both conserved end residues are part of each CDR3. D genes are given only for firm matches. For some rows the clone size is stated as once, few or many, or as a class when expanded; others skip it.

D: TRBD1; J: TRBJ2-3; size: .; V: TRBV6-5; CDR3: CASSGSGGDTDTQYF; DNA: TGTGCCAGCAGTGGGTCAGGGGGTGACACAGATACGCAGTATTTT
D: .; J: TRBJ2-7; size: .; V: TRBV7-8; CDR3: CASSDGGDEQYF; DNA: TGTGCCAGCAGCGACGGCGGAGACGAGCAGTACTTC
D: TRBD2; J: TRBJ2-1; size: few; V: TRBV27; CDR3: CASSSSGAYNEQFF; DNA: TGTGCCAGCAGTTCAAGCGGGGCCTACAATGAGCAGTTCTTC
D: TRBD1; J: TRBJ2-3; size: .; V: TRBV9; CDR3: CASSVGDRELVDTQYF; DNA: TGTGCCAGCAGCGTAGGGGACAGGGAGTTGGTGGATACGCAGTATTTT
D: TRBD2; J: TRBJ2-1; size: few; V: TRBV29-1; CDR3: CSGGAAGAYNEQFF; DNA: TGCAGCGGCGGGGCGGCGGGGGCCTACAATGAGCAGTTCTTC
D: .; J: TRBJ1-2; size: few; V: TRBV7-9; CDR3: CASSWDGERANYGYTF; DNA: TGTGCCAGCAGCTGGGACGGAGAAAGAGCTAACTATGGCTACACCTTC
D: .; J: TRBJ2-7; size: .; V: TRBV27; CDR3: CASSLSSPAGTYEQYF; DNA: TGTGCCAGCAGTTTATCATCCCCGGCAGGTACCTACGAGCAGTACTTC
D: .; J: TRBJ2-3; size: .; V: TRBV19; CDR3: CASSGRELAEGTDTQYF; DNA: TGTGCCAGTAGTGGCCGTGAGCTAGCTGAGGGCACAGATACGCAGTATTTT
D: .; J: TRBJ2-7; size: .; V: TRBV29-1; CDR3: CSAETESSYEQYF; DNA: TGCAGCGCAGAGACCGAGAGCTCCTACGAGCAGTACTTC
D: .; J: TRBJ2-7; size: few; V: TRBV21-1; CDR3: CASIRPGGSGEQYF; DNA: TGTGCCAGCATCCGCCCGGGCGGGAGTGGCGAGCAGTACTTC
D: TRBD1; J: TRBJ1-2; size: .; V: TRBV29-1; CDR3: CSVETGAIYGYTF; DNA: TGCAGCGTTGAGACAGGGGCCATCTATGGCTACACCTTC
D: .; J: TRBJ1-2; size: .; V: TRBV9; CDR3: CASSVGTGSYGYTF; DNA: TGTGCCAGCAGCGTAGGGACGGGTAGCTATGGCTACACCTTC
D: TRBD2; J: TRBJ2-5; size: few; V: TRBV7-8; CDR3: CASSSGLAAETQYF; DNA: TGTGCCAGCAGCTCCGGACTAGCAGCGGAGACCCAGTACTTC
D: TRBD1; J: TRBJ2-7; size: .; V: TRBV10-3; CDR3: CAIRQGLEQYF; DNA: TGTGCCATCCGACAGGGGCTCGAGCAGTACTTC
D: TRBD1; J: TRBJ2-7; size: many; V: TRBV5-4; CDR3: CASSLAGQGEQYF; DNA: TGTGCCAGCAGCTTGGCCGGACAGGGGGAGCAGTACTTC
D: .; J: TRBJ2-3; size: .; V: TRBV27; CDR3: CASSLWRGQSTDTQYF; DNA: TGTGCCAGCAGTTTATGGAGGGGACAAAGCACAGATACGCAGTATTTT
D: .; J: TRBJ2-7; size: .; V: TRBV27; CDR3: CASSTGREQYF; DNA: TGTGCCAGCAGCACAGGGAGAGAGCAGTACTTC
D: .; J: TRBJ1-5; size: .; V: TRBV7-9; CDR3: CASSRGGGSNQPQHF; DNA: TGTGCCAGCAGCCGAGGTGGGGGAAGCAATCAGCCCCAGCATTTT
D: .; J: TRBJ1-1; size: once; V: TRBV29-1; CDR3: CSVEAPDNMNTEAFF; DNA: TGCAGCGTTGAAGCGCCAGACAACATGAACACTGAAGCTTTCTTT
D: TRBD1; J: TRBJ2-1; size: .; V: TRBV28; CDR3: CASSRGQGIYEQFF; DNA: TGTGCCAGCAGCCGTGGACAGGGTATCTATGAGCAGTTCTTC
D: .; J: TRBJ2-5; size: .; V: TRBV15; CDR3: CATSWSGQETQYF; DNA: TGTGCCACCAGTTGGTCGGGACAAGAGACCCAGTACTTC
D: .; J: TRBJ1-1; size: .; V: TRBV27; CDR3: CASSSLGSTEAFF; DNA: TGTGCCAGCAGTTCTCTGGGGAGCACTGAAGCTTTCTTT
D: TRBD2; J: TRBJ2-2; size: few; V: TRBV28; CDR3: CASSPLAGVAGELFF; DNA: TGTGCCAGCAGTCCACTAGCGGGAGTGGCCGGGGAGCTGTTTTTT
D: .; J: TRBJ1-2; size: .; V: TRBV29-1; CDR3: CSVEEREGYTF; DNA: TGCAGCGTTGAAGAACGGGAAGGCTACACCTTC
D: TRBD1; J: TRBJ2-1; size: .; V: TRBV9; CDR3: CASSVVSGGNNEQFF; DNA: TGTGCCAGCAGCGTAGTGTCAGGGGGAAACAATGAGCAGTTCTTC
D: .; J: TRBJ2-1; size: .; V: TRBV19; CDR3: CASSIDRYNEQFF; DNA: TGTGCCAGTAGTATCGACAGGTACAATGAGCAGTTCTTC
D: .; J: TRBJ1-1; size: few; V: TRBV27; CDR3: CASSFGKEAFF; DNA: TGTGCCAGCAGTTTTGGCAAGGAAGCTTTCTTT
D: .; J: TRBJ2-7; size: .; V: TRBV6-6; CDR3: CASSDYEQYF; DNA: TGTGCCAGCAGCGACTACGAGCAGTACTTC
D: TRBD2; J: TRBJ2-2; size: .; V: TRBV30; CDR3: CAWSVPLSGRAEELFF; DNA: TGTGCCTGGAGTGTACCACTGAGCGGGAGGGCCGAGGAGCTGTTTTTT
D: .; J: TRBJ2-1; size: few; V: TRBV19; CDR3: CASSRLAQYNEQFF; DNA: TGTGCCAGTAGTAGGCTAGCGCAATACAATGAGCAGTTCTTC
D: .; J: TRBJ2-1; size: few; V: TRBV29-1; CDR3: CSVEGTVYNEQFF; DNA: TGCAGCGTTGAAGGGACAGTCTACAATGAGCAGTTCTTC
D: TRBD1; J: TRBJ1-2; size: .; V: TRBV4-1; CDR3: CASRLGQVANYGYTF; DNA: TGCGCCAGCAGATTAGGACAGGTCGCTAACTATGGCTACACCTTC
D: TRBD1; J: TRBJ1-5; size: few; V: TRBV6-6; CDR3: CASSYSQGANQPQHF; DNA: TGTGCCAGCAGTTATTCCCAGGGGGCGAATCAGCCCCAGCATTTT
D: TRBD2; J: TRBJ2-1; size: .; V: TRBV7-9; CDR3: CASSLVSSGPDNEQFF; DNA: TGTGCCAGCAGCTTAGTGTCTAGCGGGCCAGACAATGAGCAGTTCTTC
D: .; J: TRBJ1-1; size: .; V: TRBV4-1; CDR3: CASSPVGGIEAFF; DNA: TGCGCCAGCAGCCCGGTGGGAGGGATTGAAGCTTTCTTT
D: .; J: TRBJ2-7; size: .; V: TRBV11-1; CDR3: CASSLTQGGHEQYF; DNA: TGTGCCAGCAGCTTAACCCAGGGGGGCCACGAGCAGTACTTC
D: TRBD1; J: TRBJ1-2; size: few; V: TRBV6-6; CDR3: CASGTGSNYGYTF; DNA: TGTGCCAGTGGGACAGGAAGTAACTATGGCTACACCTTC
D: .; J: TRBJ1-2; size: many; V: TRBV6-5; CDR3: CASSIGGSNYGYTF; DNA: TGTGCCAGCAGTATAGGGGGAAGTAACTATGGCTACACCTTC
D: TRBD2; J: TRBJ2-5; size: .; V: TRBV7-9; CDR3: CASSPTSGRMETQYF; DNA: TGTGCCAGCAGCCCTACTAGCGGGAGGATGGAGACCCAGTACTTC
D: TRBD1; J: TRBJ2-5; size: few; V: TRBV29-1; CDR3: CSVVLGTGPETQYF; DNA: TGCAGCGTTGTCCTCGGGACAGGGCCCGAGACCCAGTACTTC
D: TRBD1; J: TRBJ2-7; size: .; V: TRBV7-9; CDR3: CASSSGQAAYEQYF; DNA: TGTGCCAGCAGCTCCGGACAGGCGGCCTACGAGCAGTACTTC
D: .; J: TRBJ2-7; size: few; V: TRBV10-3; CDR3: CAISDPSSLRGEQYF; DNA: TGTGCCATCAGTGACCCTAGCAGCCTACGGGGCGAGCAGTACTTC
D: .; J: TRBJ2-2; size: few; V: TRBV15; CDR3: CATSSLGNTGELFF; DNA: TGTGCCACCAGCAGTCTGGGGAACACCGGGGAGCTGTTTTTT
D: .; J: TRBJ2-4; size: .; V: TRBV13; CDR3: CASSFSKNIQYF; DNA: TGTGCCAGCAGCTTTTCCAAAAACATTCAGTACTTC
D: .; J: TRBJ2-7; size: .; V: TRBV11-2; CDR3: CASSPDPVILDRDYHEQYF; DNA: TGTGCCAGCAGCCCCGACCCAGTAATCCTAGACAGGGACTACCACGAGCAGTACTTC
D: TRBD2; J: TRBJ2-2; size: .; V: TRBV6-5; CDR3: CASSYRLAGEAGELFF; DNA: TGTGCCAGCAGTTACCGGCTAGCGGGAGAAGCCGGGGAGCTGTTTTTT